This T cell receptor beta chain was recorded in a study of control samples from healthy donors and cancer patients. The assay was immunoSEQ multiplex PCR, and TCRdb's table has in-frame clones only and misses some. The sample records 150,000 to 200,000 clones, roughly 92% being singletons. V was cut by 0 bases and J by 5 bases, with 10 bases left in between. Germline V gene data show CDR1 as GTSNPN and CDR2 as SVGIG (reference sequence). The CDR3 runs to 13 residues. V gene TRBV30 combines with J gene TRBJ1-1; D is unresolved. This sequence was found in a young man in good health. The sample was blood. CDR3 amino acids: CAWSVPPGTEAFF. Here the CDR3 DNA reads TGTGCCTGGAGTGTACCCCCGGGGACTGAAGCTTTCTTT.